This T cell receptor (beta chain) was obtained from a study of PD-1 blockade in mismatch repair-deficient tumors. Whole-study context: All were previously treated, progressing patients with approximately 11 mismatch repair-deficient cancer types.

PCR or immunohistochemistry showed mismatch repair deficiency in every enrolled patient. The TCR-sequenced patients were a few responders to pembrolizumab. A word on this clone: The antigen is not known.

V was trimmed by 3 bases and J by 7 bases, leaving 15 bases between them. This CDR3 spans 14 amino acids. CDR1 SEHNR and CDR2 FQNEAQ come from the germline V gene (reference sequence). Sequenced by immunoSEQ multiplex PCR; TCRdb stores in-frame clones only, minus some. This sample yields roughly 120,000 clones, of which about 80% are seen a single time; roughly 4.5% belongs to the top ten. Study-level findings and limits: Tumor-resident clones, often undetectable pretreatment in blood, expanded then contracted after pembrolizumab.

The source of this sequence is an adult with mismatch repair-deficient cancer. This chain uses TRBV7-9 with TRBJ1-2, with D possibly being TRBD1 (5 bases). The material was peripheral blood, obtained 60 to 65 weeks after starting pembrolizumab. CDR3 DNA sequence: TGTGCCAGCAGCTTCCGGGACCTACGGGCTGGCTACACCTTC. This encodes CASSFRDLRAGYTF.